This T cell receptor beta chain was captured by sequencing in a study of blood T cell repertoires in COVID-19. Some clones are missing from TCRdb's copy, which holds only in-frame ones; the method was immunoSEQ multiplex PCR. In the table there are over 200,000 clones, nearly 90% of which are singletons. The source is a young man who had recovered from COVID-19. Material for sequencing was PBMCs or T cells enriched from blood (not recorded which).

The CDR3 sequence is CASSGDREQPQHF. CDR3 sequence (DNA): TGCGCCAGCAGTGGGGACAGGGAACAGCCCCAGCATTTT. The chain links TRBV10-2 to TRBJ1-5; 9 bases align to TRBD1. From germline, CDR1 is WSHSY and CDR2 SAAADI. There are 13 residues in the CDR3. V shed 4 bases, J shed 7 bases, and the junction held 2 bases outside the gene matches.